This T cell receptor beta chain was profiled in a study of blood T cells in healthy people across ages. It was with a sample-barcoded 5' primer and a J-beta primer mix that a second PCR of about 6 to 12 cycles was run. One entry per CDR3 protein results from TCRdb running MiXCR on the 5' RACE reads. Among around 990,000 distinct CDR3 sequences listed, 30% to 40% were seen once. Worth noting for this clonotype: Its target is not known.

Study results and caveats: TCR beta diversity per million T cells fell roughly linearly with age.

With 1 base clipped from V and 11 bases from J, the junction kept 13 bases outside the gene matches. This CDR3 has 16 amino acids. Germline CDR1 LGHNA, CDR2 YNFKEQ. The sequence was obtained from a man in his late teens or twenties in good health. The sequencing input was blood. This chain uses TRBV4-2 with TRBJ2-5; 10 positions agree with TRBD2. The CDR3 region is CASSQGSASGGNEQYF. Here the CDR3 DNA reads TGTGCCAGCAGCCAAGGGTCGGCTAGCGGGGGCAATGAGCAGTACTTC.